Sequencing of this TCR beta chain was carried out in a study of blood T cell repertoires in COVID-19. Turning to the study itself: The United States, Italy and Spain were the sources of the acute and convalescent COVID-19 samples. The cDNA or gDNA used as material had been derived from T cells, B-cell-depleted T cells, or PBMCs.

One Seattle source followed patients from active infection through their disease course. The data were produced by immunoSEQ multiplex PCR, yet TCRdb's version contains in-frame clones alone and is incomplete. Of about 69,000 clones in the sample, around 88% are singletons; the top ten hold 15% to 20%. Sequenced input: peripheral blood. This TCR was sampled from a man aged 40-55 years with COVID-19, enrolled during active disease.

The CDR3 is CAISDGTGADTQYF. CDR3 DNA: TGTGCCATCAGTGACGGGACAGGGGCAGATACGCAGTATTTT. The V and J genes are TRBV10-3 and TRBJ2-3, with 10 bases that match TRBD1. Germline CDR1 is ENHRY and CDR2 is SYGVKD. Unmatched junction bases numbered 1, after V lost 3 bases and J lost 4 bases. The CDR3 totals 14 residues.